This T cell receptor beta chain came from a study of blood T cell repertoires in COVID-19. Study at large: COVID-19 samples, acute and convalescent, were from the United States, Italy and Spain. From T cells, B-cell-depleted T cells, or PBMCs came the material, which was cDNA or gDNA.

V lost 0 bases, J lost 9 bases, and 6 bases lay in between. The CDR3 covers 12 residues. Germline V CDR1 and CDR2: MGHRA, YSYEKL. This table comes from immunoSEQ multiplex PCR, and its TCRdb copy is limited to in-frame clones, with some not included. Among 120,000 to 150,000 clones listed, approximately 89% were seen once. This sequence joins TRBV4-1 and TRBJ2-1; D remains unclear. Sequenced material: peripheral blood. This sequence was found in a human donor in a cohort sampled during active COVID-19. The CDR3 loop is CASSQDTGEQFF. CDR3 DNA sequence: TGCGCCAGCAGCCAAGATACCGGTGAGCAGTTCTTC.